Listed here is a single T cell receptor beta chain. The source of the sample is a study of blood T cell repertoires in COVID-19. Trimming took 5 bases from V and 3 from J, leaving 8 bases between them. The CDR3 length is 12 residues. The V gene's germline CDR1 is SGHNT and CDR2 YENEEA. Repertoires were generated with immunoSEQ multiplex PCR, while TCRdb's copy carries only in-frame clones and drops some. This sample has approximately 50,000 clones, with roughly 82% found just once. J is TRBJ2-7 and V is TRBV11-3; no clear D gene. Material: peripheral blood. The receptor was derived from a woman of 80 years or more with acute or convalescent COVID-19. The CDR3 DNA follows: TGTGCCAGCAGCCAAAACTACTACGAGCAGTACTTC. It specifies CASSQNYYEQYF.